This T cell receptor (beta chain) was documented in a study of Graves' ophthalmopathy and Graves' hyperthyroidism. From germline, CDR1 is MGHRA and CDR2 YSYEKL. The CDR3 spans 15 residues. The V segment lost 2 bases and the J segment 2 bases; nucleotides outside the gene matches: 3. Amplification of TCR beta CDR3 regions used RNA transcripts. An initial RT-PCR round employing HTBI primers preceded a second-round multiplex PCR. TCRdb analysed the multiplex PCR reads with MiXCR anew, one entry per CDR3 protein. The sample contains 350,000 to 400,000 distinct CDR3 sequences, about 16% of which appear only once.

The sequence came from a young woman with Graves' ophthalmopathy. The chain carries TRBV4-1 and TRBJ1-5; 7 bases are shared with TRBD1. Sequencing was performed on peripheral blood. The CDR3 reads CASSQPDRRNQPQHF. CDR3 bases: TGCGCCAGCAGCCAACCGGACAGGCGCAATCAGCCCCAGCATTTT.